A selection of T cell receptor beta chains follows, all from one sample in a study of identical twins. One entry per CDR3 protein results from TCRdb running MiXCR on the 5' RACE reads. The sample includes around 240,000 distinct CDR3 sequences, more than 9% of them seen just once. The sample consisted of memory T cells sorted from blood. All receptors derive from a man aged 50 or older in good health. Each CDR3 is given with its conserved first and last residue. Fields, in order: V gene, CDR3 protein.

>TRBV19
CASSITTSGTSYNEQFF
>TRBV10-3
CAIMASGVVANEQFF
>TRBV7-2
CASSDQRNQPQHF
>TRBV5-5
CASSLRDTGSASSYEQYF
>TRBV29-1
CSGQAPNYGYTF
>TRBV7-8
CASSFGQAYTYEQYF
>TRBV2
CASSTRGVNNEQFF
>TRBV7-2
CASSGRGGGEANEQFF
>TRBV20-1
CSAREVAGANVLTF
>TRBV7-9
CASSLPTGIGTGELFF
>TRBV20-1
CSALRTSGANEQFF
>TRBV29-1
CSVGFGQGGNQPQHF
>TRBV7-2
CASSPDRGRYNEQFF
>TRBV28
CASSYYLQLGRNTSSYNEQFF
>TRBV5-1
CASSLESRSPLSEQYF
>TRBV28
CASTPGWGGHEKLFF
>TRBV6-1
CASSRRERTEAFF
>TRBV20-1
CSAYRGPGTEAFF
>TRBV11-2
CASSRMGFWTGENIQYF
>TRBV11-2
CASSLAAGKSGEQYF
>TRBV3-1
CASSRRRDQPQHF
>TRBV6-1
CASSKTGFGTQYF
>TRBV11-2
CASSLMGGAFQETQYF
>TRBV28
CASSYRELAQYF
>TRBV12-3/TRBV12-4
CASSLRRTLNRPPTEAFF
>TRBV27
CASSLSPVVGSPLHF
>TRBV14
CASSQDGLASTDTQYF
>TRBV7-2
CASSLGVRAGVPYEQYF
>TRBV7-9
CASTPGLLSTDTQYF
>TRBV5-6
CASSLNDGHSNQPQHF
>TRBV5-1
CASSLGGTSEYEQYF
>TRBV19
CASTETGTRNGQPQHF
>TRBV4-3
CASSQDDQSYEQYF
>TRBV7-2
CASSLAGTAYNEQFF
>TRBV27
CASSTAGIYGYTF
>TRBV10-1
CASRPGQGTGELFF
>TRBV3-1
CASSPGGRSNIQYF
>TRBV27
CASSPHARGRWNTEAFF
>TRBV2
CASSDRDRLNNEQFF
>TRBV19
CASSTPGIMGSRSSNEQFF
>TRBV9
CASSARPLTSGGPNEQFF
>TRBV7-2
CASSPRTGGSYNEQFF
>TRBV12-5
CASGLMGVTGNNEQFF
>TRBV19
CASSPGQGRGDTQYF